Listed below are T cell receptor beta chains from one sample, sequenced in a study of Ad26.COV2.S vaccination and SARS-CoV-2 variants. TCRdb's copy holds only in-frame clones and misses some; the assay was immunoSEQ multiplex PCR. The sample has 350,000 to 450,000 clones; roughly 84% are singletons. This specimen consisted of peripheral blood, obtained in a trial of Ad26.COV2.S vaccine versus placebo. These receptors were taken from a person between 18 and 60 years old who received the Ad26.COV2.S COVID-19 vaccine or a placebo. Both conserved end residues are part of each CDR3. A D gene is named only where the DNA matches it firmly. Size values are once, few and many counts, or a class for expanded clones, and some rows have none.

size | J | V | D | CDR3 | DNA
. | TRBJ1-2 | TRBV27 | . | CASSALSGHNYGYTF | TGTGCCAGCAGTGCTCTTTCGGGACACAACTATGGCTACACCTTC
. | TRBJ2-7 | TRBV20-1 | TRBD2 | CSASYLAGIIYEQYF | TGCAGTGCTAGTTACCTAGCGGGAATAATCTACGAGCAGTACTTC
. | TRBJ1-1 | TRBV5-1 | . | CASSFAAVQGNTEAFF | TGCGCCAGCAGCTTTGCTGCGGTACAGGGGAACACTGAAGCTTTCTTT
. | TRBJ2-1 | TRBV5-4 | TRBD2 | CASSSGLAGPNEQFF | TGTGCCAGCAGCTCGGGACTAGCGGGGCCAAATGAGCAGTTCTTC
. | TRBJ1-2 | TRBV7-9 | TRBD1 | CASSQLDEHRGGYTF | TGTGCCAGCAGCCAACTAGACGAACACAGGGGCGGCTACACCTTC
. | TRBJ1-4 | TRBV28 | . | CASSFWGRGREKLFF | TGTGCCAGCAGTTTTTGGGGGAGGGGTAGGGAAAAACTGTTTTTT
. | TRBJ1-6 | TRBV28 | . | CASTYPGQLSPPLHF | TGTGCCAGCACCTACCCAGGTCAACTAAGTCCCCCCCTCCACTTT
. | TRBJ2-3 | TRBV7-2 | TRBD2 | CASSFSGTSDRTDTQYF | TGTGCCAGCAGCTTTTCCGGGACTAGCGACCGCACAGATACGCAGTATTTT
. | TRBJ1-1 | TRBV7-9 | . | CASSLATGRNTEAFF | TGTGCCAGCAGCTTAGCAACCGGGCGGAACACTGAAGCTTTCTTT
. | TRBJ1-2 | TRBV5-4 | TRBD1 | CASRTQGDYGYTF | TGTGCCAGCAGGACACAGGGGGACTATGGCTACACCTTC
. | TRBJ2-1 | TRBV5-1 | . | CASSLSTTSSYNEQFF | TGCGCCAGCAGCTTGAGCACGACGAGCTCCTACAATGAGCAGTTCTTC
. | TRBJ1-1 | TRBV7-9 | . | CASSLTDGGLGTEAFF | TGTGCCAGCAGCTTGACGGACGGGGGTCTGGGCACTGAAGCTTTCTTT
few | TRBJ1-3 | TRBV4-3 | . | CASSPWTNGNTIYF | TGCGCCAGCAGCCCATGGACAAATGGAAACACCATATATTTT
. | TRBJ2-1 | TRBV30 | . | CAWRPKGDEQFF | TGTGCCTGGAGACCTAAGGGGGATGAGCAGTTCTTC
. | TRBJ2-2 | TRBV7-2 | . | CASSLPLGSATGELFF | TGTGCCAGCAGCCTCCCCCTTGGTAGCGCCACCGGGGAGCTGTTTTTT
. | TRBJ1-4 | TRBV28 | TRBD1 | CASSWDRATSTNEKLFF | TGTGCCAGCAGTTGGGACAGGGCCACCTCAACTAATGAAAAACTGTTTTTT
. | TRBJ1-1 | TRBV6-5 | . | CASSSTGRGAFF | TGTGCCAGCAGTTCGACAGGTCGAGGGGCTTTCTTT
. | TRBJ1-6 | TRBV3-1/TRBV3-2 | TRBD1 | CASSQTGDSPLHF | TGTGCCAGCAGCCAAACAGGGGATTCACCCCTCCACTTT
. | TRBJ1-3 | TRBV28 | TRBD1 | CASSLVQGKNTIYF | TGTGCCAGCAGTTTAGTACAGGGGAAAAACACCATATATTTT
. | TRBJ1-4 | TRBV27 | TRBD1 | CASSLKWGRGGEKLFF | TGTGCCAGCAGTTTAAAGTGGGGCAGGGGGGGTGAAAAACTGTTTTTT
. | TRBJ2-1 | TRBV6-5 | . | CASWGLLLNEQFF | TGTGCCAGCTGGGGCCTGTTACTTAATGAGCAGTTCTTC
. | TRBJ2-1 | TRBV10-2 | . | CASSEAKGDEQFF | TGCGCCAGCAGTGAAGCGAAGGGGGATGAGCAGTTCTTC
many | TRBJ1-2 | TRBV19 | . | CASRDPGRQGYYGYTF | TGTGCCAGTAGAGATCCGGGGAGGCAAGGGTACTATGGCTACACCTTC
. | TRBJ1-1 | TRBV11-2 | . | CASSLNSVNTEAFF | TGTGCCAGCAGCCTGAACAGCGTGAACACTGAAGCTTTCTTT
. | TRBJ2-7 | TRBV4-3 | TRBD1 | CASSPGTGVFYEQYF | TGCGCCAGCAGCCCGGGGACAGGAGTTTTCTACGAGCAGTACTTC
. | TRBJ2-2 | TRBV7-2 | . | CASSFRQPQNTGELFF | TGTGCCAGCAGCTTCCGACAGCCCCAGAACACCGGGGAGCTGTTTTTT
once | TRBJ2-7 | TRBV6-5 | . | CASAGQLSYEQYF | TGTGCCAGCGCCGGACAGTTATCCTACGAGCAGTACTTC
. | TRBJ2-2 | TRBV11-2 | TRBD2 | CASSASWRGMNTGELFF | TGTGCCAGCAGCGCCTCCTGGCGGGGGATGAACACCGGGGAGCTGTTTTTT
. | TRBJ1-6 | TRBV5-1 | . | CASSLGTGNNSPLHF | TGCGCCAGCAGCCTAGGAACAGGGAACAATTCACCCCTCCACTTT
. | TRBJ2-7 | TRBV7-8 | . | CASSRTSGTPSYEQYF | TGTGCCAGCAGCCGAACCTCCGGGACACCTTCCTACGAGCAGTACTTC
. | TRBJ1-2 | TRBV19 | . | CASSIATGFNYGYTF | TGTGCCAGTAGTATAGCGACAGGCTTTAACTATGGCTACACCTTC
once | TRBJ1-1 | TRBV29-1 | . | CSVHRRLSDTEAFF | TGCAGCGTGCACAGGCGTCTCTCTGACACTGAAGCTTTCTTT
. | TRBJ1-1 | TRBV10-3 | . | CAISEWNSAEAFF | TGTGCCATCAGTGAGTGGAATAGTGCTGAAGCTTTCTTT